A single sample is the source of the 13 T cell receptor beta chains below, sequenced in a study of T cells in Graves' hyperthyroidism and ophthalmopathy. Regions amplified from RNA transcripts were the TCR beta CDR3 regions. TCR CDR3 regions were first amplified by RT-PCR with HTBI primers. TCRdb reanalysed the multiplex PCR reads using MiXCR and keeps one entry per CDR3 protein. The sample holds about 500,000 distinct CDR3 sequences, approximately 15% seen once. Sample: blood. These receptors all stem from a woman between 18 and 29 years old with Graves' hyperthyroidism.

This clonotype was recorded many times. The chain couples TRBV5-1 to TRBJ1-1; D is undetermined. This CDR3 has 13 amino acids. V shed 1 base and J shed 7 bases, with 11 bases lying between them. The germline gives CDR1 SGHRS, CDR2 YFSETQ. The CDR3 is CASSLRVGGEAFF. The CDR3, as DNA: TGCGCCAGCAGCTTGCGGGTAGGTGGTGAAGCTTTCTTT.

This clonotype has ten or more counts. The rearrangement uses TRBV11-2 and TRBJ1-1; D not resolved. The germline CDR1 and CDR2 sequences are SGHAT and FQNNGV. V was pared by 1 base and J by 0 bases, with 9 bases between. This CDR3 spans 15 amino acids. The CDR3 sequence is CASSLAGDLNTEAFF. As DNA, the CDR3 is TGTGCCAGCAGCTTAGCCGGAGATTTGAACACTGAAGCTTTCTTT.

The chain recombines TRBV2 with TRBJ2-7; 10 bases are a match to TRBD2. Trimming cost V 6 bases and J 7 bases; bases outside gene matches: 12. CDR3 length equals 15 residues. Germline V lookup: CDR1 SNHLY, CDR2 FYNNEI. The CDR3 DNA sequence: TGTGCCAGCAGCGGCGGACTAGCGGAAGTGAGGGAGCAGTACTTC. Amino acids: CASSGGLAEVREQYF.

This clonotype has ten or more counts. The V call is TRBV30, the J call TRBJ2-1; 7 bases line up with TRBD2. CDR1 and CDR2 from the germline V gene are GTSNPN and SVGIG (reference sequence). The V and J ends lost 3 bases and 5 bases, in that order; junction bases with no gene match: 4. The CDR3 covers 13 residues. Here the CDR3 reads CAWRLAVDNEQFF. In DNA form, the CDR3 reads TGTGCCTGGAGGCTAGCGGTAGACAATGAGCAGTTCTTC.

V is TRBV7-9 and J is TRBJ1-1, with D hard to call. The length of the CDR3 is 9 residues. Per germline, CDR1 SEHNR and CDR2 FQNEAQ (reference sequence). V shed 8 bases and J shed 11 bases, with 9 bases lying between them. The CDR3 reads CASPLPAFF. CDR3 nucleotide sequence: TGTGCCAGCCCTCTCCCCGCTTTCTTT.

This clonotype was seen a handful of times. The chain couples TRBV14 to TRBJ2-5, with TRBD1 matching over 9 bases. V was clipped by 6 bases and J by 3 bases; unmatched bases: 8. The CDR3 is 15 amino acids. Germline lookup yields CDR1 SGHDN and CDR2 FVKESK. CDR3 in amino acids: CASRPNRGREETQYF. The CDR3 region has the DNA TGTGCCAGCAGACCCAACAGGGGGCGCGAAGAGACCCAGTACTTC.

The chain joins TRBV19 to TRBJ2-1; tentatively, D is TRBD2 (6 bases). Germline V CDR1 and CDR2: LNHDA, SQIVND (reference sequence). V lost 1 base and J lost 5, with 12 bases in between. There are 15 residues in the CDR3. CDR3 nucleotides: TGTGCCAGTAGTATAGGAGCGGGCCAAAACAATGAGCAGTTCTTC. It encodes CASSIGAGQNNEQFF.

The table lists this clonotype with many counts. The chain has TRBV12-3 or TRBV12-4 and TRBJ2-3, with D uncertain. V dropped 4 bases and J dropped 0 bases, with 11 bases sitting between them. The CDR3 is 15 amino acids. CDR3 protein: CASSSLSASTDTQYF. CDR3 DNA sequence: TGTGCCAGCAGTTCCTTGTCCGCGAGCACAGATACGCAGTATTTT.

There are many counts of this clonotype. The chain carries TRBV12-3 or TRBV12-4 and TRBJ2-7, with 11 nucleotides matching TRBD2. The CDR3 spans 15 residues. V shed 6 bases, J shed 5 bases, and the junction held 9 bases outside the gene matches. CDR3 loop: CASSKLAGVLHEQYV. The CDR3 nucleotides read TGTGCCAGCAGCAAACTAGCGGGGGTCCTCCACGAGCAGTACGTC.

There are many counts of this clonotype. The CDR3 DNA follows: TGTGCCAGCTCGGTGAAGGGGGGATCACCCCTCCACTTT. Protein: CASSVKGGSPLHF. The chain employs TRBV2 and TRBJ1-6; tentatively, D is TRBD1 (6 bases). Germline CDR1 is SNHLY and CDR2 is FYNNEI. This CDR3 region has 13 residues. Trimming took off 8 bases at V and 10 bases at J, with 15 bases between the two ends.

In its sample, this clonotype was seen many times. J is TRBJ2-3 and V is TRBV12-3 or TRBV12-4; 8 bases are shared with TRBD1. V shed 7 bases and J 4 bases; nucleotides not matched to a gene: 16. CDR3 length equals 17 residues. The CDR3 reads CASTPSYRQGRADTQYF. The CDR3, as DNA: TGTGCCAGCACCCCTTCCTACCGACAGGGGCGGGCAGATACGCAGTATTTT.

This clonotype was seen repeatedly, ten times or more. The V call is TRBV20-1, the J call TRBJ2-1; no clear D gene. Germline CDR1 and CDR2: DFQATT and SNEGSKA (reference sequence). The V end lost 5 bases, the J end lost 0 bases, and 14 bases lay between the germline ends. The CDR3 extends over 15 amino acids. The CDR3 here is CSAPSWSDSYNEQFF. CDR3 in DNA: TGCAGTGCTCCTTCATGGTCCGACTCCTACAATGAGCAGTTCTTC.

V is TRBV28 and J is TRBJ1-2; D unresolved. V lost 6 bases and J 4 bases, leaving 12 bases between the germline ends. The CDR3 totals 13 residues. In germline, CDR1 is MDHEN, CDR2 SYDVKM. The CDR3 coding sequence is TGTGCCAGCAGCCTCCACCTTTCCTATGGCTACACCTTC. This sequence encodes CASSLHLSYGYTF.